Described below is a single TCR beta chain sequence and its context. The antigen is undetermined. These data originate in a study of blood T cells in healthy people across ages. Next came a second PCR, run for 7 to 11 cycles, which used a sample-barcoded 5' primer along with a J-beta primer mix. One entry per CDR3 protein, called by TCRdb with MiXCR from the 5' RACE reads. Seen here are about 830,000 distinct CDR3 sequences, roughly 60% observed once, and the top ten hold approximately 21%. This CDR3 has 15 amino acids. With 4 bases removed from V and 2 bases from J, the gap between germline ends came to 14 bases. Germline-derived CDR1 and CDR2 are SGHTA and FQGNSA. Study-level findings and limits: Per million T cells, the diversity of TCR beta decreased roughly linearly as age advanced.

The J gene is TRBJ1-2, the V gene TRBV7-2; D is undetermined. The source is a man aged 25-45 years in good health. The sample comprised blood. CDR3 DNA: TGTGCCAGCAGCTCTCACGACGGAGGGAACTATGGCTACACCTTC. Its protein product is CASSSHDGGNYGYTF.